This record covers a single T cell receptor (beta chain). The data belong to a study of blood T cell repertoires in COVID-19. V dropped 1 base and J dropped 8 bases, with 17 bases sitting between them. CDR1 and CDR2 (germline): LGHNA, YNFKEQ. The CDR3 runs to 15 residues. Authors' analysis steps: Nucleated cell number was recorded as an estimate derived from reference gene primer amplification. The method was immunoSEQ multiplex PCR; TCRdb's version includes in-frame clones alone and lacks a portion of them. The DNA gave D and trimming, while V, J and clone size come from that table. The sample lists 70,000 to 100,000 clones; 88% were seen once.

The chain uses TRBV4-2 and TRBJ1-2, with a tentative D call TRBD1 (5 bases). Sequenced: peripheral blood. The receptor was derived from a woman aged 70-85 years with acute or convalescent COVID-19. DNA for the CDR3: TGTGCCAGCAGCCAAGGGGGAGTGGGACTCCAGGGCTACACCTTC. Translated: CASSQGGVGLQGYTF.